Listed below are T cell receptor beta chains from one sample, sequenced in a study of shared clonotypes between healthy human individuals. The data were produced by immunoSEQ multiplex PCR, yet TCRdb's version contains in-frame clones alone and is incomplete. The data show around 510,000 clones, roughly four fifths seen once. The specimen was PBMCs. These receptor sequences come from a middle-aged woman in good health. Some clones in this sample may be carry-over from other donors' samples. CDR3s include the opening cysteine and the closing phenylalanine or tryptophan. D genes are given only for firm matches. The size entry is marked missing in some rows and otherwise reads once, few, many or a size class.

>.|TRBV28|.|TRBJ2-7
TGTGCCAGCAGTATCAACATACCCTACGAGCAGTACTTC
CASSINIPYEQYF
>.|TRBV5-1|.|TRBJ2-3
TGCGCCAGCAGCTTGGCGCGTACAGGGGGGGCAGATACGCAGTATTTT
CASSLARTGGADTQYF
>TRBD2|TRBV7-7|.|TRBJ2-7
TGTGCTAGCAGCTTGCGGGAGGGCCTCGAGCAGTACTTC
CASSLREGLEQYF
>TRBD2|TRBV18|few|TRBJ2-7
TGTGCCAGCTCACCGCGCGGGAGGAGTTACGAGCAGTACTTC
CASSPRGRSYEQYF
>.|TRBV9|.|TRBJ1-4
TGTGCCAGCAGTTCGACCCGGGATAATGAAAAACTGTTTTTT
CASSSTRDNEKLFF
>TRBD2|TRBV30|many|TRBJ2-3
TGTGCCTGGAGGGACCTAGCGGGAGAAAGAGATACGCAGTATTTT
CAWRDLAGERDTQYF
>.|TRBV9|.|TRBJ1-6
TGTGCCAGCAGCGTAGGTCCAGAAGGGGATTCACCCCTCCACTTT
CASSVGPEGDSPLHF
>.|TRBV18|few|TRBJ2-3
TGTGCCAGCTCACCCAACGGAGGGAGCACAGATACGCAGTATTTT
CASSPNGGSTDTQYF
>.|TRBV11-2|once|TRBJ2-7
TGTGCCACTCTCGGGGGCGGCCACGAGCAGTACTTC
CATLGGGHEQYF
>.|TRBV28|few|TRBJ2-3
TGTGCCAGCAGTCCCCCCTCCACAGATACGCAGTATTTT
CASSPPSTDTQYF
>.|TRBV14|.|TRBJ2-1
TGTGCCAGCAGCGGGAGAGGGGCAAGCTCCTACAATGAGCAGTTCTTC
CASSGRGASSYNEQFF
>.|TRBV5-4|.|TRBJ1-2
TGTGCCAGCAGCTCCACCAGCTATGGCTACACCTTC
CASSSTSYGYTF
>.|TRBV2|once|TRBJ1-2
TGTGCCAGCAGGGGAAATGAGGGGGAAGCTAACTATGGCTACACCTTC
CASRGNEGEANYGYTF
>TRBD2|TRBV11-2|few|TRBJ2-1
TGTGCCAGCAGACGACTAGCGGGACGGTCCTACAATGAGCAGTTCTTC
CASRRLAGRSYNEQFF
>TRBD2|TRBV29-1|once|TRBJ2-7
TGCAGCGTTGTTGGCGGGAGCTACGAGCAGTACTTC
CSVVGGSYEQYF
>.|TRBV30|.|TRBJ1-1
TGTGCCTGGAGTTTTGTGGGCCGTATGAACACTGAAGCTTTCTTT
CAWSFVGRMNTEAFF
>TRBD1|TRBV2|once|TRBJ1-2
TGTGCCAGCAGTGCGACGGGACAGGGGGGTAGTGGCTACACCTTC
CASSATGQGGSGYTF
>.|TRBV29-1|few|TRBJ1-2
TGCAGCGTCCGAATGGGGTCCCTCGGCTACACCTTC
CSVRMGSLGYTF
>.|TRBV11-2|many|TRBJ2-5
TGTGCCAGCAGCTTTTCCCCTCCAGAGACCCAGTACTTC
CASSFSPPETQYF
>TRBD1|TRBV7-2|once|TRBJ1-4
TGTGCCAGCAGCTGGCGACAGGGGCAGGATGAAAAACTGTTTTTT
CASSWRQGQDEKLFF
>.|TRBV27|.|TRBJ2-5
TGTGCCAGCAGTAAAAGGGCCCGGGAGACCCAGTACTTC
CASSKRARETQYF
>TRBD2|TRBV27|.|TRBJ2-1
TGTGCCAGCAGCAGTAAACTAGCGGCAGCCTACAATGAGCAGTTCTTC
CASSSKLAAAYNEQFF
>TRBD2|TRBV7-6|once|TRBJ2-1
TGTGCCAGCAGCTTAGGGGCGGGAGGCCCCCATGAGCAGTTCTTC
CASSLGAGGPHEQFF
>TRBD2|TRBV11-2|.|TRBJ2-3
TGTGCCAGCAGCTACAGCGGGAGGGCTAGCACAGATACGCAGTATTTT
CASSYSGRASTDTQYF
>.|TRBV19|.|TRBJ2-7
TGTGCCAGTAGTATCGGGAGACAGGGATACGAGCAGTACTTC
CASSIGRQGYEQYF
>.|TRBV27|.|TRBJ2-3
TGTGCCAGCAGATTCACAGGGACAGATACGCAGTATTTT
CASRFTGTDTQYF
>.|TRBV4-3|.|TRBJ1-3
TGCGCCAGCAGCCAGGACAACCCCTTGAGACGGGCAGCCTCTGGAAACACCATATATTTT
CASSQDNPLRRAASGNTIYF
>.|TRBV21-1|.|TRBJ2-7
TGTGCCAGCAGCACTAGCAGACCCTACGAGCAGTACTTC
CASSTSRPYEQYF
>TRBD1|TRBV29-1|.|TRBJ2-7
TGCAGCGTTGAAGTATACCGGGACAGGGGTTACGAGCAGTACTTC
CSVEVYRDRGYEQYF
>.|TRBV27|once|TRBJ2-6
TGTGCCAGCAGTTTATGGAAGGCCAACGTCCTGACTTTC
CASSLWKANVLTF
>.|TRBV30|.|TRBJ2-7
TGTGCCTGGAGTGTAGGGGCAGGCCTTTCCTACGAGCAGTACTTC
CAWSVGAGLSYEQYF
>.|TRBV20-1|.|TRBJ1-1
TGCAGTGCTAGAGAGTCGGGAGAAGCTTTCTTT
CSARESGEAFF